The 26 T cell receptor beta chains listed next were all sequenced from one sample in a study of blood T cells in healthy people across ages (dated by TCRdb to 2015 to 2017). Library preparation employed 5' RACE. The sequencer listed for this sample is Illumina HiSeq 2500. A second roughly 6 to 11 cycle PCR used a sample-barcoded 5' primer and a J-beta primer mix. TCRdb itself trimmed the public reads at Q25 with fastp, ran MiXCR and retained productive beta chains. CDR3 protein sequences are deduplicated, and each keeps its most common genes and DNA. The sample yields 2 million or so distinct CDR3 sequences; around half were counted once. Less than 2.5% of the sample belongs to the ten largest clones. The sequencing sample was made of blood. These TCRs come from a woman between 35 and 50 years old in good health.

The rearrangement uses TRBV6-2 or TRBV6-3 and TRBJ2-5; D is unclear. The CDR3 length is 15 residues. V lost 4 bases and J lost 7, with 19 bases in between. Germline CDR1 MNHEY, CDR2 SVGEGT. The CDR3, as DNA: TGTGCCAGCAGTTTGACGGAAGGCTGGTTGGCGACCCAGTACTTC. It encodes CASSLTEGWLATQYF.

This clonotype came up once. This sequence joins TRBV5-8 and TRBJ1-2, with D hard to call. Trimming shortened V by 3 bases and J by 3 bases, and 6 bases separated the two germline ends. This CDR3 is built from 12 residues. Germline loops: CDR1 SGHTS, CDR2 YDEGEE. CDR3 amino acids: CASSCVDYGYTF. CDR3 bases: TGTGCCAGCAGCTGCGTAGACTATGGCTACACCTTC.

The rearrangement joins TRBV7-2 to TRBJ2-5, with TRBD2 matching over 9 bases. Losses at the gene ends were 4 bases for V and 11 bases for J; bases not matched to a gene: 14. This CDR3 is built from 15 residues. Germline CDR1 and CDR2: SGHTA and FQGNSA. CDR3: CASSSSPAGGEEQYF. CDR3 DNA sequence: TGTGCCAGCAGCTCCAGTCCAGCGGGGGGAGAGGAGCAGTACTTC.

This clonotype showed up just a few times. The chain uses TRBV24-1 and TRBJ2-3; D uncertain. Germline loops: CDR1 KGHDR, CDR2 SFDVKD. Trimming removed 1 base from V and 3 bases from J, with 7 bases in between. This CDR3 has 14 amino acids. CDR3 coding DNA: TGTGCCACCAGTGATTTTAAGGGAACAGATACGCAGTATTTT. Translation gives CATSDFKGTDTQYF.

The rearrangement links TRBV4-3 to TRBJ1-5, with a tentative D call TRBD1 (6 bases). There are 16 residues in the CDR3. Germline values: CDR1 LGHNA, CDR2 YSLEER. Trimming pared 0 bases from V and 2 bases from J, leaving 11 bases between. CDR3: CASSQDRAGGNQPQHF. The CDR3, as DNA: TGCGCCAGCAGCCAAGATCGGGCAGGGGGCAATCAGCCCCAGCATTTT.

The rearrangement uses TRBV7-2 and TRBJ2-1; 7 nucleotides align to TRBD2. J lost 0 bases, V lost 2 bases, and 7 bases had no gene match. The CDR3 has 17 amino acids. CDR1 and CDR2 from the germline V gene are SGHTA and FQGNSA. The CDR3 loop is CASSLLGGVSSYNEQFF. The CDR3 DNA reads TGTGCCAGCAGCTTACTGGGGGGGGTGAGCTCCTACAATGAGCAGTTCTTC. Looking up the rest from reference TRBV7-2 and TRBJ2-1 gives the full variable domain: GAGVSQSPSNKVTEKGKDVELRCDPISGHTALYWYRQSLGQGLEFLIYFQGNSAPDKSGLPSDRFSAERTGGSVSTLTIQRTQQEDSAVYLCASSLLGGVSSYNEQFFGPGTRLTVL.

This rearrangement joins TRBV20-1 to TRBJ2-1, with 11 bases fitting TRBD2. Trimming removed 5 bases from V and 6 bases from J; junction bases left unmatched: 6. Looked up from germline, CDR1 is DFQATT and CDR2 is SNEGSKA (reference sequence). The CDR3 totals 14 residues. The CDR3 protein is CSAPIAGGPNEQFF. In DNA form, the CDR3 reads TGCAGTGCTCCGATAGCGGGGGGGCCCAATGAGCAGTTCTTC.

CDR3 in DNA: TGCAGTGCTTCTAATCTCGGGGGGATCAGCTCCTACAATGAGCAGTTCTTC. It translates to CSASNLGGISSYNEQFF. The V call is TRBV20-1, the J call TRBJ2-1; 7 bases fit TRBD2. This CDR3 spans 17 amino acids. CDR1 is DFQATT and CDR2 is SNEGSKA in the germline V gene (reference sequence). Losses at the gene ends were 5 bases for V and 0 bases for J; bases not matched to a gene: 13.

This chain connects TRBV5-1 to TRBJ2-3; D gene ambiguous. Germline V gene sequence: CDR1 SGHRS, CDR2 YFSETQ. Deletions cut 7 bases from V and 0 bases from J, with 9 bases between. There are 13 residues in the CDR3. CDR3 in amino acids: CASGALSTDTQYF. The CDR3 DNA reads as TGCGCCAGCGGCGCTCTTAGCACAGATACGCAGTATTTT.

This clonotype came up a few times. The chain has TRBV6-2 or TRBV6-3 and TRBJ2-5; possibly TRBD2 for D (7 bases). Germline CDR1 MNHEY, CDR2 SVGEGT. V was clipped by 6 bases and J by 4 bases, with 15 bases between them. The CDR3 sequence is 14 residues long. CDR3 DNA sequence: TGTGCCAGCAGGGTCCGCGGGGGCGGAGAGACCCAGTACTTC. It translates to CASRVRGGGETQYF.

V and J are TRBV20-1 and TRBJ1-2, with D maybe TRBD1 (6 bases). This CDR3 is 13 amino acids long. V was pared by 5 bases and J by 2 bases, with 12 bases between. Germline CDR1 reads DFQATT; CDR2 reads SNEGSKA (reference sequence). The DNA for the CDR3 is TGCAGTGCTTACCGACAGGCGAACTATGGCTACACCTTC. It yields the protein CSAYRQANYGYTF.

The chain is built from TRBV12-5 and TRBJ2-7, with a possible D match to TRBD1 (6 bases). Deletions cut 5 bases from V and 2 bases from J, with 10 bases between. The germline V gene encodes CDR1 LGHNT and CDR2 FRNRAP. The CDR3 sequence is 13 residues long. The CDR3 DNA reads as TGTGCTAGTGGTGTGGACAGCCCCTACGAGCAGTACTTC. As protein: CASGVDSPYEQYF.

The chain employs TRBV5-1 and TRBJ2-6; D is undetermined. The CDR3 totals 17 residues. V was clipped by 0 bases and J by 0 bases, with 10 bases between them. Germline loops: CDR1 SGHRS, CDR2 YFSETQ. The CDR3 coding sequence is TGCGCCAGCAGCTTGGCGAAGATGATCTCTGGGGCCAACGTCCTGACTTTC. This codes for CASSLAKMISGANVLTF.

This rearrangement joins TRBV18 to TRBJ2-1; D perhaps matches TRBD2 (6 bases). Germline CDR1 reads KGHSH; CDR2 reads LQKENI. Deletions cut 3 bases from V and 9 bases from J, with 18 bases between. CDR3 length equals 15 residues. For the CDR3, the DNA is TGTGCCAGCTCACCGGCGGGCCTGGAGGGCCGTGAGCAGTTCTTC. This codes for CASSPAGLEGREQFF.

The chain is built from TRBV12-3 or TRBV12-4 and TRBJ1-5; no reliable D call. V lost 2 bases to trimming and J lost 4 bases, with 6 bases between them. This CDR3 spans 13 amino acids. The CDR3 DNA is TGTGCCAGCAGTTTAACCGCAAATCAGCCCCAGCATTTT. Encoded protein: CASSLTANQPQHF.

The V and J genes are TRBV6-4 and TRBJ2-1, with 8 bases aligning to TRBD1. V trimming: 0 bases; J trimming: 3 bases; junction bases outside the gene matches: 1. The CDR3 has 15 residues. Germline V lookup: CDR1 MRHNA, CDR2 SNTAGT. CDR3 loop: CASSDSTGDYNEQFF. The CDR3 DNA reads TGTGCCAGCAGTGACTCGACAGGGGACTACAATGAGCAGTTCTTC.

The V call is TRBV5-1, the J call TRBJ1-6; 10 nucleotides match TRBD1. V trimming: 8 bases; J trimming: 10 bases; junction bases outside the gene matches: 6. The CDR3 covers 13 residues. Germline values: CDR1 SGHRS, CDR2 YFSETQ. CDR3 DNA sequence: TGCGCCAGTAAGGGACAGGGGTACTCACCCCTCCACTTT. This gives the protein CASKGQGYSPLHF.

This clonotype was picked up a small number of times. V is TRBV7-9 and J is TRBJ1-1; weak D call: TRBD1 (5 bases). The CDR3 is made up of 13 amino acids. CDR1 and CDR2 (germline): SEHNR, FQNEAQ (reference sequence). V dropped 7 bases and J dropped 7 bases, with 16 bases sitting between them. CDR3 region: CASIITSGGEAFF. DNA of the CDR3: TGTGCCAGCATCATAACCTCGGGGGGTGAAGCTTTCTTT. Full variable domain (missing parts from reference TRBV7-9 and TRBJ1-1): DTGVSQNPRHKITKRGQNVTFRCDPISEHNRLYWYRQTLGQGPEFLTYFQNEAQLEKSRLLSDRFSAERPKGSFSTLEIQRTEQGDSAMYLCASIITSGGEAFFGQGTRLTVV.

V and J are TRBV10-3 and TRBJ2-5; D call uncertain. The CDR3 consists of 18 residues. The V end was cut by 3 bases, the J end by 5 bases, with 25 bases between. The V gene's germline CDR1 is ENHRY and CDR2 SYGVKD. CDR3 residues: CAISERLPRVGVVETQYF. The CDR3 DNA reads as TGTGCCATCAGTGAACGACTGCCGCGAGTTGGTGTTGTGGAGACCCAGTACTTC.

J is TRBJ2-5 and V is TRBV6-5; 7 bases agree with TRBD1. This CDR3 region has 15 residues. The germline V gene has CDR1 MNHEY and CDR2 SVGAGI. V was clipped by 5 bases and J by 3 bases; unmatched bases: 9. CDR3 bases: TGTGCCAGCAGTCTAATAGGACAGGTTAAAGAGACCCAGTACTTC. It is translated as CASSLIGQVKETQYF.

The chain recombines TRBV7-2 with TRBJ2-3; 13 bases agree with TRBD2. Unmatched junction bases numbered 8, after V lost 4 bases and J lost 7 bases. CDR1 and CDR2 (germline): SGHTA, FQGNSA. CDR3 length: 16 residues. DNA of the CDR3: TGTGCCAGCAGCTCAACTAGCGGGGGGGCCGTGAATACGCAGTATTTT. This gives the protein CASSSTSGGAVNTQYF.

This clonotype came up a few times. DNA for the CDR3: TGCGCCAGCAGATCTAACCTCGGGACAGTCCGCAATGAGCAGTTCTTC. It specifies CASRSNLGTVRNEQFF. The chain joins TRBV5-1 to TRBJ2-1; 7 nucleotides align to TRBD1. V dropped 5 bases and J dropped 6; count of bases not matched to a gene: 14. CDR1 SGHRS and CDR2 YFSETQ come from the germline V gene. The CDR3 is made up of 16 amino acids.

This clonotype was picked up a small number of times. The chain has TRBV20-1 and TRBJ2-7, with TRBD1 matching 7 bases. This CDR3 is 15 amino acids long. The V and J ends lost 4 bases and 0 bases, in that order; junction bases with no gene match: 9. Germline assignment: CDR1 DFQATT and CDR2 SNEGSKA (reference sequence). As DNA, the CDR3 is TGCAGTGCTACAGTACCCCGGGACAGCTCCTACGAGCAGTACTTC. Translating it yields CSATVPRDSSYEQYF.

V gene TRBV28 combines with J gene TRBJ1-5; D not certain. The germline V gene encodes CDR1 MDHEN and CDR2 SYDVKM. This CDR3 contains 13 residues. V lost 5 bases, J lost 3 bases, and 8 bases lay in between. CDR3 sequence: CASSRTFNQPQHF. The CDR3 DNA follows: TGTGCCAGCAGTCGGACGTTCAATCAGCCCCAGCATTTT.

This clonotype was counted a few times. The chain links TRBV5-1 to TRBJ2-5; 10 bases fit TRBD1. The J call may be in error: the DNA end matches TRBJ2-7 better. Germline assignment: CDR1 SGHRS and CDR2 YFSETQ. The CDR3 extends over 15 amino acids. The CDR3 sequence is CASSFWDRGLDEQYF. DNA of the CDR3: TGCGCCAGCAGCTTTTGGGACAGGGGCCTCGACGAGCAGTACTTC.

This chain uses TRBV28 with TRBJ2-6, with a possible D match to TRBD2 (7 bases). The CDR3 is made up of 17 amino acids. Germline V gene data show CDR1 as MDHEN and CDR2 as SYDVKM. V lost 3 bases, J lost 2 bases, and 14 bases lay in between. CDR3 coding DNA: TGTGCCAGCAGTTTGCGGGGGCTAGGGACTGGGGCCAACGTCCTGACTTTC. This gives the protein CASSLRGLGTGANVLTF.